Listed below are T cell receptor beta chains from one sample, sequenced in a study of T cells in Graves' hyperthyroidism and ophthalmopathy. TCRdb passed the multiplex PCR reads through MiXCR, listing each CDR3 protein once. Of approximately 330,000 distinct CDR3 sequences in the sample, roughly an eighth were seen once. Sequencing was done on a sample of blood. The receptors derive from a woman in her forties with Graves' ophthalmopathy. The CDR3 runs from the conserved cysteine through the conserved F or W. A D gene is named only where the DNA matches it firmly. Not every row has a clone size; where given, it reads once, few, many or a size class.

cdr3_nt: TGTGCCAGCAGCTCCAAACAGGGGTCGTGGTGGAATGAGCAGTTCTTC
cdr3_aa: CASSSKQGSWWNEQFF
j_call: TRBJ2-1
d_call: TRBD1
v_call: TRBV5-4
clone_size: -

cdr3_nt: TGTGCCTCCCATTGGGCGGCCTCGGAGCAGTACTTC
cdr3_aa: CASHWAASEQYF
j_call: TRBJ2-7
d_call: -
v_call: TRBV2
clone_size: many

cdr3_nt: TGTGCCACCAGCGGTCGAGGGCTTAACTATGGCTACACCTTC
cdr3_aa: CATSGRGLNYGYTF
j_call: TRBJ1-2
d_call: -
v_call: TRBV24-1
clone_size: many

cdr3_nt: TGTGCCAGCAGCGGGACAGGGGCCCTCTACGAGCAGTACTTC
cdr3_aa: CASSGTGALYEQYF
j_call: TRBJ2-7
d_call: TRBD1
v_call: TRBV7-2
clone_size: many

cdr3_nt: TGCAGTGCTCGCTTGACAGGGCCGGGGGAAGCTTTCTTT
cdr3_aa: CSARLTGPGEAFF
j_call: TRBJ1-1
d_call: TRBD1
v_call: TRBV20-1
clone_size: -

cdr3_nt: TGTGCCAGCCACGCGAGGGGCAGGATCTATGGCTACACCTTC
cdr3_aa: CASHARGRIYGYTF
j_call: TRBJ1-2
d_call: -
v_call: TRBV7-2
clone_size: many

cdr3_nt: TGTGCCAGCAGCCCGGGAAGTGTCGGCACTGAAGCTTTCTTT
cdr3_aa: CASSPGSVGTEAFF
j_call: TRBJ1-1
d_call: -
v_call: TRBV25-1
clone_size: many

cdr3_nt: TGTGCCAGCAGCTTTAGACTAGCGGGAGGCGGGTACAATGAGCAGTTCTTC
cdr3_aa: CASSFRLAGGGYNEQFF
j_call: TRBJ2-1
d_call: TRBD2
v_call: TRBV7-8
clone_size: -

cdr3_nt: TGCGCCAGCAGCGTCCAATTACAGGGCAACTATGGCTACACCTTC
cdr3_aa: CASSVQLQGNYGYTF
j_call: TRBJ1-2
d_call: -
v_call: TRBV5-1
clone_size: few

cdr3_nt: TGTGCCAGCAGCTTTAAGGGACTAGCGGGGGGGCGGAACTCCTACGAGCAGTACTTC
cdr3_aa: CASSFKGLAGGRNSYEQYF
j_call: TRBJ2-7
d_call: TRBD2
v_call: TRBV11-2
clone_size: many

cdr3_nt: TGTGCCAGCAGCCCCTATGGGACGGTGGTAGATACGCAGTATTTT
cdr3_aa: CASSPYGTVVDTQYF
j_call: TRBJ2-3
d_call: -
v_call: TRBV3-1
clone_size: many

cdr3_nt: TGTGCCAGCAGCTCCTTCTCCAATTCACCCCTCCACTTT
cdr3_aa: CASSSFSNSPLHF
j_call: TRBJ1-6
d_call: -
v_call: TRBV5-6
clone_size: -

cdr3_nt: TGTGCCAGCACCGGGACAGGGAGCAATCAGCCCCAGCATTTT
cdr3_aa: CASTGTGSNQPQHF
j_call: TRBJ1-5
d_call: TRBD1
v_call: TRBV12-3/TRBV12-4
clone_size: many

cdr3_nt: TGTGCCAGCAGTCGAACGGGGGGCTCGCAAGAGACCCAGTACTTC
cdr3_aa: CASSRTGGSQETQYF
j_call: TRBJ2-5
d_call: -
v_call: TRBV6-1
clone_size: many

cdr3_nt: TGCAGTGCTAACAGACTAAATTTCTACAATGAGCAGTTCTTC
cdr3_aa: CSANRLNFYNEQFF
j_call: TRBJ2-1
d_call: -
v_call: TRBV20-1
clone_size: many

cdr3_nt: TGTGCCACCAGCAGAGATTCTGCGGGGAGGAACTATGGCTACACCTTC
cdr3_aa: CATSRDSAGRNYGYTF
j_call: TRBJ1-2
d_call: -
v_call: TRBV15
clone_size: -

cdr3_nt: TGTGCCACTGGCACAGGGGGCCCCAACACTGAAGCTTTCTTT
cdr3_aa: CATGTGGPNTEAFF
j_call: TRBJ1-1
d_call: TRBD1
v_call: TRBV19
clone_size: few

cdr3_nt: TGTGCCAGCAGTGGGACCGCGTACCAAGAGACCCAGTACTTC
cdr3_aa: CASSGTAYQETQYF
j_call: TRBJ2-5
d_call: -
v_call: TRBV2
clone_size: few

cdr3_nt: TGTGCCAGCAGGGTAGGAGGGAGCTCCTACGAGCAGTACTTC
cdr3_aa: CASRVGGSSYEQYF
j_call: TRBJ2-7
d_call: -
v_call: TRBV6-1
clone_size: few

cdr3_nt: TGCGCCAGCAGCTTGTTTGGCGGCGGAGGGGGAAACACTGAAGCTTTCTTT
cdr3_aa: CASSLFGGGGGNTEAFF
j_call: TRBJ1-1
d_call: -
v_call: TRBV5-1
clone_size: few

cdr3_nt: TGTGCCAGCAGTCTTGCGGAACGGAGTTTAGGGCAGCCCCAGCATTTT
cdr3_aa: CASSLAERSLGQPQHF
j_call: TRBJ1-5
d_call: -
v_call: TRBV28
clone_size: many

cdr3_nt: TGTGCCAGCAGTCCGTCCCGCAGCACAGATACGCAGTATTTT
cdr3_aa: CASSPSRSTDTQYF
j_call: TRBJ2-3
d_call: -
v_call: TRBV2
clone_size: many

cdr3_nt: TGTGCCAGCAGCCCCCAGGCCCTGACAGGGAATTCACCCCTCCACTTT
cdr3_aa: CASSPQALTGNSPLHF
j_call: TRBJ1-6
d_call: TRBD1
v_call: TRBV9
clone_size: -

cdr3_nt: TGTGCCAGCAGCTTAATCCGGGGGGCATACAATGAGCAGTTCTTC
cdr3_aa: CASSLIRGAYNEQFF
j_call: TRBJ2-1
d_call: -
v_call: TRBV7-9
clone_size: -

cdr3_nt: TGTGCCAGCTCACTACAGCCCCAAATCGGTCAGCCCCAGCATTTT
cdr3_aa: CASSLQPQIGQPQHF
j_call: TRBJ1-5
d_call: -
v_call: TRBV18
clone_size: once

cdr3_nt: TGCAGTGCTAGGAGTCGGATGAACACTGAAGCTTTCTTT
cdr3_aa: CSARSRMNTEAFF
j_call: TRBJ1-1
d_call: -
v_call: TRBV20-1
clone_size: few

cdr3_nt: TGTGCCAGCAGCTTAGCCTCAGGGATCGAGCCCCAGCATTTT
cdr3_aa: CASSLASGIEPQHF
j_call: TRBJ1-5
d_call: -
v_call: TRBV7-8
clone_size: -

cdr3_nt: TGTGCCAGCAGAAGCCTCTTCGGCGGGCTCTGGGCCAACGTCCTGACTTTC
cdr3_aa: CASRSLFGGLWANVLTF
j_call: TRBJ2-6
d_call: -
v_call: TRBV6-1
clone_size: many

cdr3_nt: TGTGCCAGCAGTTATGGTGGCGGGAAATTCTACGAGCAGTACTTC
cdr3_aa: CASSYGGGKFYEQYF
j_call: TRBJ2-7
d_call: -
v_call: TRBV6-2/TRBV6-3
clone_size: many

cdr3_nt: TGTGCCAGTTTTACCTTGACTCGGGGCTACACCTTC
cdr3_aa: CASFTLTRGYTF
j_call: TRBJ1-2
d_call: -
v_call: TRBV19
clone_size: -

cdr3_nt: TGTGCCAGCAGCTTAGTGGTGAGTAATGAGCAGTTCTTC
cdr3_aa: CASSLVVSNEQFF
j_call: TRBJ2-1
d_call: -
v_call: TRBV11-2
clone_size: many

cdr3_nt: TGTGCCAGTAGTGGGGGGACGACACCCCTCCACTTT
cdr3_aa: CASSGGTTPLHF
j_call: TRBJ1-6
d_call: -
v_call: TRBV19
clone_size: many

cdr3_nt: TGCAGTGCTACTGGGTCTCAGGGAGGCAATCAGCCCCAGCATTTT
cdr3_aa: CSATGSQGGNQPQHF
j_call: TRBJ1-5
d_call: -
v_call: TRBV20-1
clone_size: many

cdr3_nt: TGTGCCAGCAGCTTAGCAGGGGGACGCACAGATACGCAGTATTTT
cdr3_aa: CASSLAGGRTDTQYF
j_call: TRBJ2-3
d_call: TRBD1
v_call: TRBV5-1
clone_size: many

cdr3_nt: TGTGCCAGCAGCCCCACCGGGGTTACTGGGGCCAACGTCCTGACTTTC
cdr3_aa: CASSPTGVTGANVLTF
j_call: TRBJ2-6
d_call: -
v_call: TRBV7-9
clone_size: many

cdr3_nt: TGTGCCAGCCGCCCCACCGGGGTGAGGACCGGGGAGCTGTTTTTT
cdr3_aa: CASRPTGVRTGELFF
j_call: TRBJ2-2
d_call: -
v_call: TRBV28
clone_size: -

cdr3_nt: TGTGCCAGCAGCTTAGATCTAGCGGGAGGGGTCAATGAGCAGTTCTTC
cdr3_aa: CASSLDLAGGVNEQFF
j_call: TRBJ2-1
d_call: TRBD2
v_call: TRBV11-3
clone_size: -

cdr3_nt: TGTGCCAGCAGGGGGTTACAGGGCCCCGGGGAGCTGTTTTTT
cdr3_aa: CASRGLQGPGELFF
j_call: TRBJ2-2
d_call: -
v_call: TRBV7-9
clone_size: few

cdr3_nt: TGTGCCAGCAGTGATTGGCGTCAGGGGGACGGCTACACCTTC
cdr3_aa: CASSDWRQGDGYTF
j_call: TRBJ1-2
d_call: TRBD1
v_call: TRBV2
clone_size: many

cdr3_nt: TGTGCCAGCAGTCTACAGGGGGCCAATGGCTACACCTTC
cdr3_aa: CASSLQGANGYTF
j_call: TRBJ1-2
d_call: TRBD1
v_call: TRBV6-1
clone_size: few

cdr3_nt: TGTGCCACCAGCAGAGGAGGGGAATATCAGCCCCAGCATTTT
cdr3_aa: CATSRGGEYQPQHF
j_call: TRBJ1-5
d_call: -
v_call: TRBV15
clone_size: -

cdr3_nt: TGTGCCAGTCGCGGGGGGTACGAGAAGCAGTACTTC
cdr3_aa: CASRGGYEKQYF
j_call: TRBJ2-7
d_call: TRBD2
v_call: TRBV18
clone_size: few

cdr3_nt: TGCGCCAGCAGCCAAGGGCGACATGGCTACACCTTC
cdr3_aa: CASSQGRHGYTF
j_call: TRBJ1-2
d_call: -
v_call: TRBV5-1
clone_size: -

cdr3_nt: TGTGCCAGCAGCGTAAAAAGAAATAGCAATCAGCCCCAGCATTTT
cdr3_aa: CASSVKRNSNQPQHF
j_call: TRBJ1-5
d_call: -
v_call: TRBV9
clone_size: -

cdr3_nt: TGTGCCACCAGTGATGGAAAATCGAGAGACGGATCGTACGAGCAGTACTTC
cdr3_aa: CATSDGKSRDGSYEQYF
j_call: TRBJ2-7
d_call: -
v_call: TRBV24-1
clone_size: -

cdr3_nt: TGCAGTGCTACCAGACAGTTGGGGAACACTGAAGCTTTCTTT
cdr3_aa: CSATRQLGNTEAFF
j_call: TRBJ1-1
d_call: -
v_call: TRBV20-1
clone_size: many

cdr3_nt: TGTGCCAGCAGTGACGGGGGGGTTCGGTTCTTC
cdr3_aa: CASSDGGVRFF
j_call: TRBJ2-1
d_call: TRBD2
v_call: TRBV25-1
clone_size: -

cdr3_nt: TGTGCCATCAGTGAGTCTTCGTCGAAAGCTTTCTTT
cdr3_aa: CAISESSSKAFF
j_call: TRBJ1-1
d_call: -
v_call: TRBV10-3
clone_size: few

cdr3_nt: TGTGCCAGCAGAGGAGGGGGGGGCAATCAGCCCCAGCATTTT
cdr3_aa: CASRGGGGNQPQHF
j_call: TRBJ1-5
d_call: -
v_call: TRBV6-1
clone_size: many

cdr3_nt: TGTGCCAGCAGCCTCAGTAGTGCGGGAGGGTTAGAGACCCAGTACTTC
cdr3_aa: CASSLSSAGGLETQYF
j_call: TRBJ2-5
d_call: TRBD2
v_call: TRBV11-2
clone_size: many

cdr3_nt: TGCAGTGCTATAGGGCAGGTGAAGGTCGAGCAGTACTTC
cdr3_aa: CSAIGQVKVEQYF
j_call: TRBJ2-7
d_call: -
v_call: TRBV20-1
clone_size: -

cdr3_nt: TGTGCCAGCAGTTTTTCAGGAATGAACACTGAAGCTTTCTTT
cdr3_aa: CASSFSGMNTEAFF
j_call: TRBJ1-1
d_call: -
v_call: TRBV27
clone_size: few

cdr3_nt: TGCAGCGTCGCTCCGGGACAGGGGGGTTATGGAGCTTTCTTT
cdr3_aa: CSVAPGQGGYGAFF
j_call: TRBJ1-1
d_call: TRBD1
v_call: TRBV29-1
clone_size: many

cdr3_nt: TGCAGTGCTAGAGGAGGACAGGGCTTAAATCAGCCCCAGCATTTT
cdr3_aa: CSARGGQGLNQPQHF
j_call: TRBJ1-5
d_call: TRBD1
v_call: TRBV20-1
clone_size: -

cdr3_nt: TGCGCCAGCAGCTTGGACCGCCCGCGGAATGGCTACACCTTC
cdr3_aa: CASSLDRPRNGYTF
j_call: TRBJ1-2
d_call: -
v_call: TRBV5-1
clone_size: few

cdr3_nt: TGTGCCAGCAGTCCCGGGACTAGCGGGAGTTTATGGAACAATGAGCAGTTCTTC
cdr3_aa: CASSPGTSGSLWNNEQFF
j_call: TRBJ2-1
d_call: TRBD2
v_call: TRBV28
clone_size: many

cdr3_nt: TGTGCCACCGCGGGACAGGGGGTTTATAATGAGCAGTTCTTC
cdr3_aa: CATAGQGVYNEQFF
j_call: TRBJ2-1
d_call: TRBD1
v_call: TRBV12-3/TRBV12-4
clone_size: many